Listed below are T cell receptor beta chains from one sample, sequenced in a study of cytomegalovirus exposure and HLA in healthy donors. Produced via immunoSEQ multiplex PCR; TCRdb's table is partial and in-frame only. Among tens of thousands of clones listed, approximately 84% were seen once. Sequenced input: PBMCs. These receptors originate from a man between 50 and 59 years old in good health and CMV-seronegative. The CDR3 runs from the conserved cysteine through the conserved F or W. D genes are given only for firm matches. Rows give clone size only sometimes, using once, few, many, or a class for an expanded clone.

J	D	V	size	DNA	CDR3
TRBJ2-7	NA	TRBV27	NA	TGTGCCAGCAGTCGGGGGGCAGGGTACGAGCAGTACTTC	CASSRGAGYEQYF
TRBJ2-7	TRBD1	TRBV28	NA	TGTGCCAGCAGTTTATGGGGGACAGGTTCCTACGAGCAGTACTTC	CASSLWGTGSYEQYF
TRBJ2-7	TRBD1	TRBV5-6	NA	TGTGCCAGCAGCGGGAACAGGGGCTACGAGCAGTACTTC	CASSGNRGYEQYF
TRBJ2-3	NA	TRBV5-4	NA	TGTGCCGCAAGGGGGCGGGGGGGCACAGATACGCAGTATTTT	CAARGRGGTDTQYF
TRBJ2-7	NA	TRBV7-6	NA	TGTGCCAGCAGCTCTCGTAGTGTCTACGAGCAGTACTTC	CASSSRSVYEQYF
TRBJ1-5	NA	TRBV30	once	TGTGCCTGGAGTGTTGGGCAGGGTTGGCAGCCCCAGCATTTT	CAWSVGQGWQPQHF
TRBJ2-1	TRBD1	TRBV7-6	NA	TGTGCCAGCAGCTTCGAAAGGGGGACAGGAGCCTCGAGCTCCTACAATGAGCAGTTCTTC	CASSFERGTGASSSYNEQFF
TRBJ1-2	NA	TRBV29-1	NA	TGCAGCGTACTGGGGGGGGCGGCCATCTATGGCTACACCTTC	CSVLGGAAIYGYTF
TRBJ1-1	TRBD1	TRBV7-2	NA	TGTGCCAGCGAGACGGACAGGGGGCGGAACACTGAAGCTTTCTTT	CASETDRGRNTEAFF
TRBJ1-1	NA	TRBV19	once	TGTGCCAGTCACTGGGGGGGGATGAACACTGAAGCTTTCTTT	CASHWGGMNTEAFF
TRBJ2-6	NA	TRBV5-5	once	TGTGCCAGCAGCTTGGTGGGAGACAGGTCTGGGGCCAACGTCCTGACTTTC	CASSLVGDRSGANVLTF
TRBJ2-2	NA	TRBV5-1	NA	TGCGCCAGCACCCCTCGGCAGGGCGTGAAAACCGGGGAGCTGTTTTTT	CASTPRQGVKTGELFF
TRBJ2-3	TRBD2	TRBV27	NA	TGTGCCAGCAGGAAATTAGCGGGGGCCCGTAGCACAGATACGCAGTATTTT	CASRKLAGARSTDTQYF